Below, 14 T cell receptor beta chains from the same sample are listed, as sequenced in a study of human T cells and chemical hapten exposure. From the RACE reads, TCRdb called clonotypes with MiXCR, one entry per CDR3 protein. The data contain about 110,000 distinct CDR3 sequences, around 10% of them seen just once; the ten biggest clones take up over 1.5%. Noted time point: pre-sensitization, week 0. Treatment here: therapeutic diphenylcyclopropenone sensitization with weekly scalp DPC. The specimen was whole blood, collected in connection with sensitization to the hapten diphenylcyclopropenone (DPC). The receptor source for this set is a woman aged 45 to 65 with alopecia areata. Some clones in this sample may be carry-over from other donors' samples.

This clonotype occurred many times. The chain carries TRBV6-5 and TRBJ2-7; 8 positions match TRBD1. V lost 6 bases, J lost 3 bases, and 4 bases stayed unmatched. Germline values: CDR1 MNHEY, CDR2 SVGAGI. The CDR3 extends over 13 amino acids. CDR3 sequence: CASSRTGIYEQYF. CDR3 sequence (DNA): TGTGCCAGCAGCCGGACAGGGATCTACGAGCAGTACTTC.

This rearrangement joins TRBV4-1 to TRBJ1-6; no clear D gene. This CDR3 contains 13 residues. Germline lookup yields CDR1 MGHRA and CDR2 YSYEKL. Trimming cost V 4 bases and J 5 bases, with 6 bases left between them. The CDR3 protein is CASSRLDNSPLHF. CDR3 DNA: TGCGCCAGCAGCCGCCTTGATAATTCACCCCTCCACTTT.

The CDR3 DNA sequence: TGTGCCAGCAGCCACGGAGCTACGGGAGGATTCGATGGCTACACCTTC. Translated: CASSHGATGGFDGYTF. The chain has TRBV7-2 and TRBJ1-2; D is unresolved. The V gene's germline CDR1 is SGHTA and CDR2 FQGNSA. Trimming cost V 5 bases and J 6 bases, with 22 bases left between them. This CDR3 comprises 16 residues. Based on the CDR3 plus reference TRBV7-2 and TRBJ1-2, the full variable domain is GAGVSQSPSNKVTEKGKDVELRCDPISGHTALYWYRQSLGQGLEFLIYFQGNSAPDKSGLPSDRFSAERTGGSVSTLTIQRTQQEDSAVYLCASSHGATGGFDGYTFGSGTRLTVV.

This chain connects TRBV2 to TRBJ1-1; TRBD1 agrees at 9 bases. In germline, CDR1 is SNHLY, CDR2 FYNNEI. The CDR3 extends over 14 amino acids. Trimming removed 2 bases from V and 6 bases from J; junction bases left unmatched: 4. The CDR3 region has the DNA TGTGCCAGCAGTGAAACCGGGACAGGGTCTGAAGCTTTCTTT. It is translated as CASSETGTGSEAFF.

The V call is TRBV2, the J call TRBJ2-5; no clear D gene. The length of the CDR3 is 13 residues. Between the trimmed V and J ends, which lost 5 bases and 5 bases, there was a span of 12 bases. CDR1 and CDR2 (germline): SNHLY, FYNNEI. The CDR3 loop is CASSYGPKETQYF. The CDR3 DNA reads TGTGCCAGCAGTTACGGACCCAAGGAGACCCAGTACTTC.

This clonotype turned up a few times. The chain employs TRBV4-3 and TRBJ2-7; weak D call: TRBD1 (6 bases). Germline V gene lookup returns CDR1 LGHNA and CDR2 YSLEER. This CDR3 has 15 residues. V was trimmed by 2 bases and J by 2 bases, leaving 13 bases between them. CDR3 sequence reads: CASSQSGGGPYEQYF. CDR3 nucleotide sequence: TGCGCCAGCAGCCAATCTGGGGGCGGACCCTACGAGCAGTACTTC.

This clonotype was picked up many times. The chain combines TRBV6-5 with TRBJ2-7, with 10 nucleotides matching TRBD1. Germline CDR1 MNHEY, CDR2 SVGAGI. Trimming took 5 bases from V and 1 from J; bases not matched to a gene: 5. The CDR3 loop spans 15 amino acids. Here the CDR3 reads CASSTGQGGSYEQYF. In DNA form, the CDR3 reads TGTGCCAGCAGTACCGGACAGGGGGGTTCCTACGAGCAGTACTTC.

The rearrangement uses TRBV7-9 and TRBJ2-5; no clear D. Trimming cost V 5 bases and J 4 bases, with 8 bases left between them. The CDR3 runs to 12 residues. The germline gives CDR1 SEHNR, CDR2 FQNEAQ (reference sequence). CDR3 coding DNA: TGTGCCAGCAGCACAAGACCAGAGACCCAGTACTTC. This translates into CASSTRPETQYF.

This clonotype was recorded a few times. V gene TRBV20-1 combines with J gene TRBJ2-1, with 7 bases matching TRBD2. In germline, CDR1 is DFQATT, CDR2 SNEGSKA (reference sequence). The ends lost 0 bases at V and 6 bases at J; junction bases unmatched: 5. CDR3 length equals 14 residues. The CDR3 is CSARDRGLVNEQFF. CDR3 coding DNA: TGCAGTGCTAGAGATCGCGGACTAGTCAATGAGCAGTTCTTC.

The V call is TRBV4-1, the J call TRBJ1-4; tentatively, D is TRBD1 (6 bases). Germline V lookup: CDR1 MGHRA, CDR2 YSYEKL. Trimming left V 3 bases short and J 3 bases short, with 11 bases between. The CDR3 is 15 amino acids. This CDR3 reads CASSHLTGPNEKLFF. In DNA form, the CDR3 reads TGCGCCAGCAGCCATCTGACAGGCCCTAATGAAAAACTGTTTTTT.

This clonotype was counted at least ten times. CDR3 residues: CASSPQDVKGEKLFF. As DNA, the CDR3 is TGTGCCAGCAGCCCCCAGGACGTAAAGGGTGAAAAACTGTTTTTT. The J gene is TRBJ1-4, the V gene TRBV11-2; no firm D call. Germline CDR1 is SGHAT and CDR2 is FQNNGV. This CDR3 contains 15 residues. V was shortened by 5 bases and J by 7 bases, with 17 bases between the two germline ends.

This clonotype appeared a few times. This chain links TRBV27 with TRBJ1-1, with D unresolved. The V and J ends lost 5 bases and 2 bases respectively, with 9 bases between them. The length of the CDR3 is 13 residues. Germline V gene lookup returns CDR1 MNHEY and CDR2 SMNVEV (reference sequence). CDR3 protein: CASSPGFNTEAFF. The CDR3 DNA reads as TGTGCCAGCAGTCCGGGCTTCAACACTGAAGCTTTCTTT.

This clonotype came up a few times. The chain employs TRBV7-9 and TRBJ1-2; no reliable D call. The CDR3 spans 14 residues. The V end lost 2 bases, the J end lost 6 bases, and 13 bases lay between the germline ends. Germline loops: CDR1 SEHNR, CDR2 FQNEAQ (reference sequence). CDR3 region: CASSLLSGIDGYTF. CDR3 DNA: TGTGCCAGCAGCTTACTTTCCGGCATAGATGGCTACACCTTC.

This clonotype was detected only a few times. The CDR3 region has the DNA TGTGCCAGCAGAGAAACGGGAGCAGATACGCAGTATTTT. Protein sequence: CASRETGADTQYF. The chain carries TRBV6-5 and TRBJ2-3; TRBD2 is a possible D gene (6 bases). The germline V gene has CDR1 MNHEY and CDR2 SVGAGI. The CDR3 sequence is 13 residues long. Deletions cut 6 bases from V and 4 bases from J, with 11 bases between.